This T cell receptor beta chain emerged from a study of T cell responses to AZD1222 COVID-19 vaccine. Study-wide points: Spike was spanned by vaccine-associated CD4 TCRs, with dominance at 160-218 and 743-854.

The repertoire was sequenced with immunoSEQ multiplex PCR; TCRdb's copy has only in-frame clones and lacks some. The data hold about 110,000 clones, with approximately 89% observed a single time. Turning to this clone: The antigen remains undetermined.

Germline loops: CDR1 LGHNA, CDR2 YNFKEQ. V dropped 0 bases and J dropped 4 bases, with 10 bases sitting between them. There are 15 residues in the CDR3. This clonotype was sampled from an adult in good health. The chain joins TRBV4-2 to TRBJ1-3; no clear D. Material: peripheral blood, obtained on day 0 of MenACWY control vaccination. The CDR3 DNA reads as TGTGCCAGCAGCCAAGATGGTACCGCCGGAAACACCATATATTTT. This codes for CASSQDGTAGNTIYF.